This T cell receptor beta chain is drawn from a study of shared clonotypes between healthy human individuals (dated by TCRdb to the early 2020s). The study in broad terms: The cohort included a few men and two women between 18 and 49 years of age. For each donor, three plates each were used for CD4 naive and CD4 memory, two plates were used for CD8 naive, and one plate was used for CD8 memory. To increase sequencing depth and limit assay-specific biases, different laboratories used diverse techniques to prepare libraries and sequence TCR repertoires. Leukapheresis yielded between about 0.8 and 8.9 billion PBMCs per donor. The study deeply sequenced blood TCR repertoires of five healthy adults to estimate repertoire size and the extent of clonotype sharing between individuals.

Healthy HIV-negative adults with no recently reported acute infections or vaccinations were included as donors. All donors were Caucasian adults living in Nashville, Tennessee, USA. CD4+ T cells were enriched by magnetic negative selection, after which naive cells were positively selected on CD45RA and the negative fraction was taken as the memory subset. After blood collection by leukapheresis, PBMCs were isolated using Ficoll-Histopaque density gradient centrifugation and then cryopreserved in the vapor phase of liquid nitrogen. Analytical flow cytometry was used to check the purity and quantity of each magnetically sorted T cell population. Each sorted fraction had its genomic DNA isolated and then quantified by UV absorbance on a Nanodrop 2000c. Study-wide findings and limitations: Because the study included a small number of donors, the genetic and exposure-history diversity represented was limited. Higher generation probabilities were observed for clonotypes shared by all four sorted-subset donors than for non-shared clonotypes. Naive subsets generally had larger estimated clonotype richness than memory subsets did. Approximately 5% of naive CD4, 3.5% of naive CD8, around 2.3% of memory CD4, and 0.4% of memory CD8 clonotypes were shared across several donors. Sampling was restricted to blood, and TCR repertoires in tissue are likely to differ from TCR repertoires in blood. Incomplete sequencing was indicated by rarefaction of sorted-subset datasets, despite the large sequencing depth. Pairwise subsampling led to the expectation that sequencing depth would affect the degree of clonotype sharing among donors.

The CDR3 runs 16 residues from the cysteine to the phenylalanine. Here the CDR3 DNA is all that survives: 48 bases in frame from base 1. V and J lose 3 bases and 6 bases, and a span of 21 bases separates them. CDR1 and CDR2 (WNHNN, SYGVQD) derive from the germline V gene (reference sequence). As to this clone: Its antigen remains unidentified. No much larger clonotype is one base removed from it; base qualities were not supplied.

TCR CDR3 regions were amplified from genomic DNA by multiplex PCR using the deep immunoSEQ assay. Genomic DNA extracted from each cell subset was distributed evenly over all wells of several immunoSEQ 96-well plates, and each plate served as one replicate. For sorted subsets, around 200 ng genomic DNA, equal to 25,000 to 35,000 T cell genomes, was loaded into each replicate PCR. Purified libraries were quantified with a Qubit 3.0 fluorometer, sized on a Bioanalyzer 2100, and re-quantified with the KAPA Library Quantification kit. Each immunoSEQ 96-well plate was sequenced on its own single-read 150-cycle Illumina NextSeq 550 flow cell. The published analysis was carried out like this. The immunoSEQ output contained only junctional sequences without quality scores, so filtering could not match that applied to full-length reads. Sequences were annotated with PyIR, a Python wrapper for IgBLAST v1.9, and V/J genes and CDR3 were assigned using IMGT germline references. Any read was removed if the V/J assignment was weak (E-value above 1e-6), the CDR3 was missing, or the read contained stop codons, out-of-frame junctions, or ambiguous translated residues. A V3J clonotype was defined by an identical inferred V gene, J gene, and CDR3 amino acid sequence. Percentage overlap between repertoires was computed as shared unique clonotypes divided by the size of the smaller repertoire. RTK rarefaction, the Chao1 estimator, and Recon v2.1 estimates of unobserved clonotypes were used to assess repertoire richness. For all TCRbeta clonotypes obtained by the gDNA method from a handful of donors, generation probabilities were computed with OLGA. This is the immuneACCESS table as TCRdb keeps it, with only in-frame sequences that have V and J called. A part of the clones is gone; compared with another copy, unresolved V genes explain less than half, and the rest is unexplained. From that table come the V and J calls and clone size; the DNA was used to work out D and trimming. The sample table contains some 2,500,000 clones; only one count was recorded for 85% to 95% of them. The leading ten clones occupy 0.37% of the sample.

This receptor chain uses TRBV10-1 and TRBJ2-7, and possibly TRBD1, on 8 matching bases. This receptor was taken from a man between 18 and 29 years old in good health. Some clones in this sample may be carry-over from other donors' samples. The source material was naive CD4+ T cells from PBMCs. This specimen's cell subset or site label, per the study, means: CD45RA+ positively selected. The encoded CDR3 is CASSDGGQGGVGEQYF. The DNA sequence is given as TGCGCCAGCAGTGATGGAGGACAGGGAGGGGTAGGCGAGCAGTACTTC.